This TCR beta chain was recorded in a study of cytomegalovirus exposure and HLA in healthy donors (dated by TCRdb to 2016 to 2017). Regarding the complete study: An earlier analysis of several hundred of the donors reported 250 to 350 Gb of sequence data and some 110 million unique TCR beta sequences obtained from around 180 million T cells. In the later analysis, no new phenotypic data were used to find candidate immune exposures; instead, reliance was placed on TCR beta sequences and their occurrence across donors. HLA typing included class I and class II loci at four-digit resolution. The study combined high-throughput TCR immunosequencing, statistical association of individual TCRs with disease status, and machine learning to predict cytomegalovirus infection status. The study used immunosequencing to profile the T cell repertoires of hundreds of subjects and linked those repertoires to cytomegalovirus serostatus. A separate validation cohort of some 130 different subjects was used in addition to the 666-subject first cohort. In a later genetic analysis, genome-wide SNP genotypes for about three fifths of the roughly 670 donors were used, and that subset was treated as a discovery cohort. Of the roughly 400 genotyped donors, 65% to 90% fell in the genetic ancestry cluster associated with self-reported Caucasian donors. To study patterns of TCR occurrence, a later analysis re-analyzed previously published TCR beta repertoires from hundreds of donors and added high-resolution HLA genotyping. Every discovery cohort repertoire had been produced on one sequencing platform. An early release that covered 500 to 800 HLA-typed donors contained about 300 gigabases of sequencing data and about 84 million unique TCR sequences. Among approximately 370 genotyped donors of the cohort, an average of approximately 240,000 unique TCR beta nucleotide sequences was sequenced per donor, of which about 18% were non-productive. Typing coverage varied by locus: about 620-630 donors for A, B, C, DRB1 and DQB1; approximately 560 for DQA1; some 610 for DPA1; fewer than 480 for DPB1. Donor age, sex, ethnicity and CMV serostatus were compiled together with the repertoire data. The study aimed to test whether cataloging public T cell receptors could reveal signatures of past pathogen exposure. Roughly five DR-DQ haplotypes were treated as single units for association and clustering because of strong linkage in the cohort. To decide whether each TCR beta V gene segment behaved as functional or pseudogenic, an earlier analysis of approximately 620 of the donors relied on high-throughput TCR beta sequencing.

Beyond this particular receptor, the publication reports: The cohort was sequenced for TCR beta chains only, and without alpha or paired-chain data the features that could be detected were limited. In a later analysis, HLA-associated TCR beta chains were found to be more clonally expanded and to have lower generation probabilities than equally common non-associated chains. Some IMGT-functional V segments, including TRBV6-2 and TRBV6-3, could not be told apart with the 87-base-pair reads, so those segments were excluded. An association between a missense DCLRE1C variant and V-gene and J-gene trimming of TCR beta chains was found in a later genetic analysis and replicated in an independent cohort. When HLA alleles, especially DR and DQ, strongly co-occurred, TCR associations were difficult to assign to individual alleles. A further reported finding was that TCR beta sequences accurately predicted the HLA-A and HLA-B alleles for most subjects in the first cohort. Most TCR sequences were seen in very few donors, while some public TCRs were found in many individuals. A cluster of highly shared sequence variants was judged likely to represent a technical artifact of the sequencing pipeline. For the cohort, immune exposure information was limited to CMV serostatus. The classifier was reported to diagnose cytomegalovirus status with high specificity and sensitivity in both the original cohort and the validation cohort. Compared with the approximately 700-donor mean, donors in an Asian-associated ancestry cluster had fewer N-insertions in productive TCRs, according to a later genetic analysis. In an earlier analysis of approximately 590 of the donors, most TCR beta V segments appeared in productive rearrangements about 87% or about 30% of the time, broadly matching IMGT annotations. Because HLA typing was unavailable for some donors at each locus, only the typed subset was used in association tests. Most CMV-associated TCR beta chains appeared to be HLA-restricted in a later analysis, and the HLA associations seemed to be driven largely by CMV exposure. According to a later analysis, TCR association rates differed among HLA loci, with DRB1 alleles showing the most associated TCRs and HLA-C alleles showing the fewest. It was suggested by the authors that the approach could potentially be generalized to other disease states and immunological phenotypes. Linkage disequilibrium might explain the correlated functional status among segregating V segments, but an unknown experimental factor could not be ruled out. A total of some 180 TCR beta chains were listed by the study as associated with cytomegalovirus. Several of the top co-occurrence clusters appeared to be linked to parvovirus B19, influenza, CMV and Epstein-Barr virus, according to a later analysis. Presence/absence analyses assumed roughly uniform sequencing depth across donors, an assumption that may not hold. The earlier analysis of 587 of the donors excluded some 16 rarely observed V segments, including chromosome 9 orphons, because counts were too low. At a false discovery rate of 0.05, a later analysis linked around 15,000 TCR beta sequences to specific HLA alleles. In vitro tests confirmed that three of the cytomegalovirus-associated TCR beta chains recognize cytomegalovirus antigens.

The method behind the library was the immunoSEQ multiplex PCR assay. The multiplex PCR relied on a mix of 60 forward primers for TCR Vbeta segments and 13 reverse primers for TCR Jbeta segments. The CDR3 region of rearranged TCR beta genes was amplified from genomic DNA with a multiplex PCR assay. On the Illumina HiSeq System, the amplified TCR beta libraries were sequenced as 87-base-pair reads. The paper's processing steps were these. In a later analysis, some 80 million unique TCR beta chains were counted across the roughly 700 repertoires, and roughly 9.9 million of these chains were shared by at least two donors. Raw reads were error-corrected and collapsed into unique sequences with a nearest-neighbor algorithm that merged closely related sequences to remove PCR and sequencing errors. CDR3 sequences were aligned to IMGT reference sequences to assign V, D and J gene segments. For a sequence to be retained, a match of at least six nucleotides was required to both a V gene segment and a J gene segment. Rearrangements were called productive when the CDR3 lacked stop codons and stayed in frame with V and J; all others were non-productive. Following IMGT convention, CDR3 was defined as the stretch from the second conserved V-encoded cysteine to the conserved J-encoded phenylalanine. The earlier analysis of some 600 of the donors excluded sequences that lacked an unambiguous match to a single V gene segment. An earlier analysis of just under 600 of the donors called V segments functional above 56.7% productive rearrangements and segregating when the between-donor standard deviation exceeded 5%. To diagnose cytomegalovirus status from the catalog of TCR beta chain sequences, a statistical classification framework was built. In a later analysis, TCR nucleotide sequences were compared against IMGT/GENE-DB human TR gene sequences so that V and J genes could be assigned. A later analysis assigned CDR3 sequences and most-parsimonious VDJ recombination scenarios with the TCRdist pipeline. In a later analysis, each TCR beta chain was defined by its CDR3 amino acid sequence together with its V-gene family, and reads without a unique V-gene family were excluded. A later analysis removed 500 to 650 highly shared, low-generation-probability nucleotide sequences to deal with suspected cross-contamination and a sequencing artifact. In a later analysis, a clonal expansion index was calculated for each public chain from normalized within-repertoire ranks of inferred template counts. In a later analysis, generation probabilities were computed with a VDJ recombination model fitted to out-of-frame rearrangements, and the resulting probabilities were checked against IGoR. In a later analysis, hypergeometric tests were used to score TCR-TCR, TCR-HLA and TCR-CMV co-occurrence, with a repertoire-size bias correction applied to TCR pairs. In a later analysis, false discovery rates were estimated by permuting HLA or CMV assignments 20 times. In a later analysis, co-occurring TCRs were grouped using DBSCAN, and TCRdist sequence similarity was added for clustering within HLA-allele-positive subsets. Repertoires with fewer than 30,000 or more than 120,000 public chains were left out of co-occurrence clustering, as were five repertoires with anomalous nucleotide sharing. This immuneACCESS table, as held by TCRdb, lists in-frame sequences with V and J called but not all clones. Of the missing ones, under half trace to an unresolved V gene in checked studies; the others have no known cause. The V and J calls and clone size were taken over from that table, and D and trimming were inferred from the DNA. The sample table contains 80,000 to 130,000 clones; only one count was recorded for 75% to 85% of them. 3% to 4.5% of the sample is in the top ten clones.

The cohort comprised under 700 healthy bone marrow donors. At the time of sampling, all cohort members were nominally healthy, though unrecorded immune exposures were likely present. The donor tested CMV seropositive and was one of the 289 seropositive cohort members. Each donor provided a peripheral blood sample, and peripheral blood mononuclear cells were used for TCR beta sequencing. Genomic DNA was extracted from the blood cell samples with the Qiagen DNeasy Blood Extraction Kit. A remark on this clone: Its antigen is still unknown. Qualities for individual bases were not recorded, and no much larger clone is one base off.

The V and J ends are trimmed by 4 bases and 11 bases, leaving 17 bases between them. CDR1 MNHEY and CDR2 SMNVEV were looked up in the germline V gene (reference sequence). There are 14 amino acids in the CDR3, from cysteine to phenylalanine inclusive. Only the CDR3 portion is preserved as DNA: 42 bases, with reading frame beginning at the first base. The chain links TRBV27 with TRBJ1-4, with the D segment identity uncertain. The receptor was derived from a woman aged 45-60 years in good health and CMV-seropositive. The source material was PBMCs. Read as DNA, the sequence is TGTGCCAGCAGTTCCCGACTCGGCTCGGGGAAACTGTTTTTT. This translates into CASSSRLGSGKLFF.